This T cell receptor (beta chain) was obtained from a study of a mutant IDH1 vaccine in newly diagnosed glioma. This clone has only a few counts. Its specificity is unknown. The CDR3 has 14 residues. The germline V gene encodes CDR1 SEHNR and CDR2 FQNEAQ (reference sequence). Between the trimmed V and J ends, which lost 2 bases and 6 bases, there was a span of 11 bases. Time point noted: week 35, safety follow-up. In every dose of vaccine, 300 ug of mutant IDH1 20-mer peptide was given alongside topical imiquimod. Data came from immunoSEQ multiplex PCR; TCRdb stores just in-frame clones and leaves some out. This sample carries some 58,000 clones, roughly 79% of them seen once, and the ten largest clones take less than 7%.

V usage is TRBV7-9 and J usage is TRBJ1-5, with a weak D call TRBD1 (6 bases). The sample was PBMCs, taken from a glioma patient whose treatment included an IDH1 peptide vaccine. This TCR came from a man between 40 and 49 years old with glioma. CDR3 coding DNA: TGTGCCAGCAGCTTATCAGACAGGATTCAGCCCCAGCATTTT. It codes for CASSLSDRIQPQHF.